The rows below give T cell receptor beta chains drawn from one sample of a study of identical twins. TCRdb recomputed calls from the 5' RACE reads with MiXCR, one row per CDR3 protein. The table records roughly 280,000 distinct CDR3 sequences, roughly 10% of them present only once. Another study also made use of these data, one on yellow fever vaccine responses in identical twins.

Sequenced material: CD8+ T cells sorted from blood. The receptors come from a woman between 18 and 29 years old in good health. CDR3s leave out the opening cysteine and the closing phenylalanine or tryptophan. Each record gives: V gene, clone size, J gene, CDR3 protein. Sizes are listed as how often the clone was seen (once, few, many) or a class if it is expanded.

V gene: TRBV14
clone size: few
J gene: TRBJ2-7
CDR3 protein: ASSQTTAWGQY

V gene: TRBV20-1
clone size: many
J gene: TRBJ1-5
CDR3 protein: SALDGPGESQPQH

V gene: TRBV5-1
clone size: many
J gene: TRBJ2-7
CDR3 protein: ASSSGTGRDEQY

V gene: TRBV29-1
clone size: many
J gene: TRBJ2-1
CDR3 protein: SVRQGGNNEQF

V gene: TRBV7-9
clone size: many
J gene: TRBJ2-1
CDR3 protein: ASSIGDSINEQF

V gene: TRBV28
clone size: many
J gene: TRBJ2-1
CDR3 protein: ASSHYEQF

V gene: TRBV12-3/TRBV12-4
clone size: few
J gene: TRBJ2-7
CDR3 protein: ASSPTLGLARYEQY

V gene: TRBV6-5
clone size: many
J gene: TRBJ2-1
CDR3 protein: ASSYSRSGDEQF

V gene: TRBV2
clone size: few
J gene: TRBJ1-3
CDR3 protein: ASSEFGNQQGADGNTIY

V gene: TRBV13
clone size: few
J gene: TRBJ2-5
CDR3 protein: ASSLFLSEQETQY